This T cell receptor (beta chain) was documented in a study of regulatory T cells in long-lasting Graves disease. Study as a whole: Positive TSH receptor antibodies alongside over 5 years of antithyroid drugs were what marked Graves' disease as persistent.

Construction of TCR beta libraries relied on iRepertoire HTBI primers and on Arm-PCR targeting CDR3 regions. Each CDR3 protein is one row after TCRdb ran MiXCR on the multiplex PCR reads. The sample has around 500,000 distinct CDR3 sequences; less than 25% are singletons. Ten or more counts support this clonotype. The antigen remains undetermined. Study results and caveats: The researchers studied only peripheral blood, not thyroid tissue. Persistent patients shared more public clonotypes (about 2,900) than new patients (966).

The CDR3 has 16 amino acids. Between the trimmed V and J ends, which lost 5 bases and 0 bases, there was a span of 11 bases. Germline CDR1 and CDR2: SGHAT and FQNNGV. Stated time point: persistent/refractory GD, antithyroid drugs over 5 years with positive TRAb. With RNA extracted from PBMCs as input, the TCR library was made. Clinicians diagnosed Graves' disease using American Thyroid Association guidelines. Sequenced here: peripheral blood mononuclear cells (PBMCs), sampled when the disease was refractory, from a patient treated with antithyroid drugs. The chain couples TRBV11-2 to TRBJ2-6, with D perhaps TRBD2 (5 bases). The receptor comes from a female donor with Graves disease. As DNA, the CDR3 is TGTGCCAGCAGCCGTTATGGAGGCTCTGGGGCCAACGTCCTGACTTTC. Translating it yields CASSRYGGSGANVLTF.